The 9 T cell receptor beta chains given below trace back to one sample, sequenced in a study of blood T cell repertoires in COVID-19. Method: immunoSEQ multiplex PCR; TCRdb's copy keeps in-frame clones and lacks some. Among 120,000 or so clones listed, 79% were seen once. Source material: peripheral blood. All receptors come from a man in his forties with active or convalescent COVID-19.

This clone appeared a single time. The chain joins TRBV19 to TRBJ2-3; D possibly corresponds to TRBD1 (6 bases). Trimming removed 6 bases at V and 3 bases at J, with 13 bases between. Germline V CDR1 and CDR2: LNHDA, SQIVND (reference sequence). The CDR3 sequence is 14 residues long. The CDR3 loop reads CASSQRGLTDTQYF. CDR3 sequence (DNA): TGTGCCAGTAGCCAAAGGGGGTTAACAGATACGCAGTATTTT. Full variable domain (remainder filled in from reference TRBV19 and TRBJ2-3): DGGITQSPKYLFRKEGQNVTLSCEQNLNHDAMYWYRQDPGQGLRLIYYSQIVNDFQKGDIAEGYSVSREKKESFPLTVTSAQKNPTAFYLCASSQRGLTDTQYFGPGTRLTVL.

This clone was seen only a few times. The CDR3 DNA follows: TGTGCCAGCAGTGGACAGATTAACACTGAAGCTTTCTTT. Protein product: CASSGQINTEAFF. V usage is TRBV2 and J usage is TRBJ1-1; D may be TRBD1 (5 bases). This CDR3 contains 13 residues. In germline, CDR1 is SNHLY, CDR2 FYNNEI. V was trimmed by 4 bases and J by 2 bases, leaving 8 bases between them.

The chain has TRBV28 and TRBJ1-2; 10 bases line up with TRBD1. CDR1 and CDR2 (germline): MDHEN, SYDVKM. With 6 bases clipped from V and 2 bases from J, the junction kept 3 bases outside the gene matches. CDR3 length equals 14 residues. CDR3 in amino acids: CASRGTGANYGYTF. The DNA for the CDR3 is TGTGCCAGCAGGGGGACAGGGGCCAACTATGGCTACACCTTC.

V and J are TRBV18 and TRBJ2-3; TRBD2 matches at 11 bases. The V segment lost 5 bases and the J segment 1 base; nucleotides outside the gene matches: 5. There are 16 residues in the CDR3. Per germline, CDR1 KGHSH and CDR2 LQKENI. CDR3 sequence reads: CASSAGLAEGTDTQYF. The CDR3 DNA reads TGTGCCAGCTCAGCGGGACTAGCGGAAGGCACAGATACGCAGTATTTT.

The V and J genes are TRBV2 and TRBJ2-5; TRBD1 is a possible D gene (6 bases). The germline V and J ends were trimmed by 5 bases and 1 base, with 8 bases remaining between them. The CDR3 is made up of 13 amino acids. CDR1 SNHLY and CDR2 FYNNEI come from the germline V gene. This chain's CDR3 is CASSQGIQETQYF. As DNA, the CDR3 is TGTGCCAGCAGTCAGGGGATCCAAGAGACCCAGTACTTC. Complete variable domain (other parts from reference TRBV2 and TRBJ2-5): EPEVTQTPSHQVTQMGQEVILRCVPISNHLYFYWYRQILGQKVEFLVSFYNNEISEKSEIFDDQFSVERPDGSNFTLKIRSTKLEDSAMYFCASSQGIQETQYFGPGTRLLVL.

The gene calls are TRBV10-3 and TRBJ1-2; 10 bases match TRBD1. CDR1 ENHRY and CDR2 SYGVKD come from the germline V gene. The V and J ends lost 11 bases and 9 bases, in that order; junction bases with no gene match: 3. The CDR3 is 10 amino acids. The DNA for the CDR3 is TGTGCCGTGGGACAGGGGAGCTACACCTTC. This translates into CAVGQGSYTF.

The CDR3 sequence is CASSALAGGHNEQFF. CDR3 sequence (DNA): TGTGCCAGCAGCGCTCTAGCGGGAGGCCACAATGAGCAGTTCTTC. The V call is TRBV9, the J call TRBJ2-1; TRBD2 matches at 11 bases. This CDR3 is built from 15 residues. Germline trimming cut 3 bases from V and 5 bases from J; bases unmatched to any gene: 4. CDR1 is SGDLS and CDR2 is YYNGEE in the germline V gene.

V is TRBV30 and J is TRBJ1-2; D might be TRBD1 (6 bases). Trimming stripped 1 base from V and 4 bases from J, with 10 bases between. The germline V gene has CDR1 GTSNPN and CDR2 SVGIG (reference sequence). There are 13 residues in the CDR3. The CDR3 protein is CAWSALTGYGYTF. The CDR3 DNA reads TGTGCCTGGAGTGCCCTGACAGGCTATGGCTACACCTTC.

The rearrangement uses TRBV28 and TRBJ2-2; TRBD1 matches 7 bases. The CDR3 is 15 residues long. V dropped 6 bases and J dropped 1; count of bases not matched to a gene: 5. From germline, CDR1 is MDHEN and CDR2 SYDVKM. CDR3 nucleotide sequence: TGTGCCAGCAGGGCGACAGGGATGAACACCGGGGAGCTGTTTTTT. It is translated as CASRATGMNTGELFF.